This is a list of T cell receptor beta chains from one sample in a study of cytomegalovirus exposure and HLA in healthy donors. Sequencing was performed with immunoSEQ multiplex PCR; in TCRdb, only in-frame clones are kept and a portion is missing. This table holds roughly 120,000 clones, around 88% found once. Material: PBMCs. The receptors were sampled from a man aged 18-30 years in good health and CMV-seronegative. CDR3s include the opening cysteine and the closing phenylalanine or tryptophan. A D gene is named only where the DNA matches it firmly. Clone size is not always given. Where it is, it says once, few, many or a class for expanded clones.

NA,14,TRBJ2-5,TRBV6-1,NA,CASSEQGGQETQYF,TGTGCCAGCAGTGAACAGGGGGGACAGGAGACCCAGTACTTC
TRBD1,16,TRBJ2-2,TRBV7-6,NA,CASSQTRQGNTGELFF,TGTGCCAGCAGCCAGACCCGACAGGGGAACACCGGGGAGCTGTTTTTT
NA,15,TRBJ2-7,TRBV30,NA,CAWSVPRDTYYEQYF,TGTGCCTGGAGTGTACCCCGGGACACCTACTACGAGCAGTACTTC
TRBD1,15,TRBJ2-1,TRBV5-6,NA,CASSLGTASYNEQFF,TGTGCCAGCAGCTTAGGGACAGCCTCCTACAATGAGCAGTTCTTC
NA,17,TRBJ2-2,TRBV6-1,NA,CASSERGWGINTGELFF,TGTGCCAGCAGTGAAAGGGGGTGGGGCATCAACACCGGGGAGCTGTTTTTT
TRBD2,16,TRBJ2-7,TRBV2,NA,CASTRSASGRVVEQYF,TGTGCCAGCACCCGGTCGGCTAGCGGGAGAGTAGTGGAGCAGTACTTC
NA,14,TRBJ2-3,TRBV5-1,NA,CASSLVRATDTQYF,TGCGCCAGCAGCTTGGTCAGGGCCACAGATACGCAGTATTTT
TRBD1,15,TRBJ1-2,TRBV5-1,NA,CASSSGTATNYGYTF,TGCGCCAGCAGCTCTGGGACAGCAACTAACTATGGCTACACCTTC
TRBD1,13,TRBJ1-1,TRBV19,once,CASTPTGGPEAFF,TGTGCCAGTACCCCGACAGGGGGCCCTGAAGCTTTCTTT
NA,15,TRBJ2-2,TRBV5-5,NA,CASRIQGCCTGELFF,TGTGCCAGCAGGATACAGGGATGTTGCACCGGGGAGCTGTTTTTT
NA,12,TRBJ2-1,TRBV13,NA,CASSNDTALEFF,TGTGCCAGCAGCAACGACACCGCCCTTGAGTTCTTC
TRBD2,16,TRBJ2-3,TRBV5-1,NA,CASSWELAGGADTQYF,TGCGCCAGCAGCTGGGAACTAGCGGGGGGTGCAGATACGCAGTATTTT
TRBD1,15,TRBJ2-1,TRBV15,NA,CATSIYRGHYNEQFF,TGTGCCACCAGCATCTACAGGGGTCATTACAATGAGCAGTTCTTC
NA,15,TRBJ2-6,TRBV6-1,NA,CASTEWGPGANVLTF,TGTGCCAGCACCGAATGGGGCCCTGGGGCCAACGTCCTGACTTTC
NA,15,TRBJ1-5,TRBV5-1,NA,CASSLATGGNQPQHF,TGCGCCAGCAGCTTGGCGACAGGAGGCAATCAGCCCCAGCATTTT
NA,14,TRBJ2-3,TRBV2,NA,CASSRDTFTDTQYF,TGTGCCAGCAGCCGGGACACCTTCACAGATACGCAGTATTTT
TRBD2,15,TRBJ2-5,TRBV5-1,NA,CASSFGTSGQETQYF,TGCGCCAGCAGCTTCGGTACTAGCGGCCAAGAGACCCAGTACTTC
NA,12,TRBJ1-1,TRBV6-5,few,CASGGLNTEAFF,TGTGCCTCGGGGGGTCTGAACACTGAAGCTTTCTTT
TRBD1,14,TRBJ2-5,TRBV30,NA,CAWSPMTGGETQYF,TGTGCCTGGAGTCCAATGACAGGGGGAGAGACCCAGTACTTC
NA,14,TRBJ1-5,TRBV30,NA,CAWSFDRSYQPQHF,TGTGCCTGGAGTTTCGACAGGTCCTATCAGCCCCAGCATTTT
TRBD1,12,TRBJ1-1,TRBV19,NA,CASTQGASEAFF,TGTGCCAGTACCCAGGGGGCGTCTGAAGCTTTCTTT